This T cell receptor (beta chain) was retrieved from a study of post-analysis software for immune sequencing data (dated by TCRdb to the mid-2010s). Regarding the study in general: Relapsing-remitting, secondary progressive and progressive-relapsing multiple sclerosis were recorded as disease courses, and subtype annotation was lacking for some patients. Patient repertoires were compared against about a dozen previously published healthy control repertoires from donors aged 6 to 25 years. A subset of samples was prepared in parallel using single-end sample barcoding, then pooled and co-amplified after Illumina adapter ligation.

The table lists this clonotype with a few counts. Its antigen specificity is not known. No qualities accompany the bases; no much larger clone lies one base away. From V the trimming removes 4 bases and from J it removes 4 bases, while the gene matches leave 7 bases of the junction unaccounted for. For CDR1 and CDR2, the germline V gene (reference sequence) lists SGHKS and YYEKEE. The CDR3, from cysteine to phenylalanine, totals 15 residues. Just the 45-base CDR3 DNA is kept, in frame starting at base 1. The library relied on PCR. Sequencer: Illumina HiSeq 2500. To reduce PCR and sequencing biases, unique molecular identifiers were built into the TCR beta cDNA libraries. Per 1 to 10 million input T cells, some 500,000 cDNA molecules were obtained, such that each molecule approximated one T cell. The patient libraries were prepared and sequenced using the same protocol as the earlier healthy control dataset. Within a given batch, samples were prepared together, multiplexed and sequenced on the same HiSeq lane. As for how the authors treated the data: Raw barcoded reads were processed with MIGEC, and single-read molecular identifier groups were discarded before consensus assembly and CDR3 extraction. Clonotype tables were post-analysed with VDJtools, normalizing diversity by down-sampling all datasets to the smallest sample size. To correct batch-related cross-sample contamination, repertoire overlap clustering matched CDR3 amino acid sequences but not nucleotide sequences. Using fastp at Q25 and MiXCR, TCRdb reprocessed the public reads and kept productive beta chains. Here each entry gathers all rows of one CDR3 protein and keeps the most common genes and DNA. The V and J calls and clone size come from TCRdb's table, not from the authors' own analysis. The sample has about 680,000 distinct CDR3 sequences on record, 55% to 70% of them singletons. Roughly 10% of the sample comes from the top ten.

To demonstrate the VDJtools post-analysis software, the study profiled TCR beta repertoires from the peripheral blood of approximately twelve young patients with multiple sclerosis. Multiple sclerosis patients were children and adolescents aged about 6 to 17 years. Beyond this particular receptor, the publication reports: The multiple sclerosis patient group was slightly younger than the control group. Compared with controls, multiple sclerosis patients had significantly lower normalized Chao1 diversity, a finding suggesting substantial peripheral T-cell clonal expansion. When samples were clustered directly using the F measure, samples prepared in the same batch co-clustered strongly, which prompted a batch-effect correction. Four or five TRBV segments, including TRBV5-6, TRBV5-1 and TRBV20-1, were significantly more frequent in patients than controls.

The sample was blood. The chain couples TRBV5-5 to TRBJ1-2, with 10 central nucleotides matching TRBD1. The TCR sequence derives from a girl aged 2-10 years with multiple sclerosis. The nucleotides read TGTGCCAGCAGCGGGGGACAGGGGATTTCCTATGGCTACACCTTC. Translated, this gives CASSGGQGISYGYTF.